The TCR beta chain under discussion was sequenced for a study of shared clonotypes between healthy human individuals. Study observations and caveats: Generation probabilities were higher for clonotypes shared across all four sorted-subset donors than for unshared ones.

Note on this clone: Antigen: not known. Other DNA sequences within the sample encode an identical CDR3.

V gave up 1 base and J gave up 0 bases, with 6 bases separating them. This CDR3 is built from 14 residues. Per germline, CDR1 MDHEN and CDR2 SYDVKM. Into CD45RA+ naive and CD45RA-negative memory subsets, the CD4+ cells were split. The authors split each subset's genomic DNA evenly across several immunoSEQ plates. This table comes from immunoSEQ multiplex PCR, and its TCRdb copy is limited to in-frame clones, with some not included. The table lists under 2.5 million clones, just under 95% of them singletons. Sequenced material: naive CD4+ T cells from PBMCs. This sample's subset: CD45RA+ positively selected. This clonotype was obtained from a man aged 18 to 29 in good health. Some clones in this sample may be carry-over from other donors' samples. The V call is TRBV28, the J call TRBJ1-2; possibly TRBD1 for D (5 bases). The DNA of the CDR3 is TGTGCCAGCAGTTTATCAGGGACTAACTATGGCTACACCTTC. This gives the protein CASSLSGTNYGYTF.